The next 10 T cell receptor beta chains were all read from a single sample in a study of blood T cell repertoires in COVID-19. Clones were read by immunoSEQ multiplex PCR, and TCRdb kept only the in-frame ones, dropping some. The sample carries about 320,000 clones, around nine tenths recorded once. Sample: PBMCs or T cells enriched from blood (not recorded which). All receptors derive from a woman aged 25 to 39 who had recovered from COVID-19.

The CDR3 sequence: CASSLGTASNQPQHF. Written as DNA, the CDR3 is TGTGCCAGCAGCTTGGGGACAGCTAGCAATCAGCCCCAGCATTTT. The gene calls are TRBV5-6 and TRBJ1-5, with D possibly being TRBD1 (6 bases). This CDR3 is built from 15 residues. V dropped 0 bases and J dropped 0 bases, with 7 bases sitting between them. Per the germline V gene, CDR1 is SGHDT and CDR2 is YYEEEE.

V usage is TRBV19 and J usage is TRBJ1-4; D is ambiguous. The V end lost 3 bases, the J end lost 7 bases, and 9 bases lay between the germline ends. Germline V gene lookup returns CDR1 LNHDA and CDR2 SQIVND (reference sequence). The CDR3 has 13 residues. DNA of the CDR3: TGTGCCAGTAGTATGCCGGGAGGTGAAAAACTGTTTTTT. Encoded protein: CASSMPGGEKLFF.

V usage is TRBV6-5 and J usage is TRBJ1-1, with D possibly TRBD1 on 5 matching bases. Trimming took off 4 bases at V and 1 base at J, with 7 bases between the two ends. CDR3 length: 13 residues. Germline loops: CDR1 MNHEY, CDR2 SVGAGI. The CDR3 bases are TGTGCCAGCAGTTGGGGGGGGAACACTGAAGCTTTCTTT. Translation gives CASSWGGNTEAFF.

The rearrangement uses TRBV7-9 and TRBJ2-6; tentative D call: TRBD2 (5 bases). The germline V gene has CDR1 SEHNR and CDR2 FQNEAQ (reference sequence). This CDR3 is built from 18 residues. V gave up 5 bases and J gave up 2 bases, with 19 bases separating them. The CDR3, as DNA: TGTGCCAGCAGCCCCGCCGGCCTCCGAGGGCCTGGGGCCAACGTCCTGACTTTC. Its protein product is CASSPAGLRGPGANVLTF.

This clone was recorded only once. The CDR3 loop is CSVEDLDRVSPEAFF. The CDR3 nucleotides read TGCAGCGTTGAAGATTTGGACAGGGTGTCCCCTGAAGCTTTCTTT. V and J are TRBV29-1 and TRBJ1-1; 8 bases agree with TRBD1. The CDR3 has 15 residues. The J segment lost 6 bases and the V segment lost 0 bases, leaving 9 bases of the junction unmatched. CDR1 and CDR2 from the germline V gene are SQVTM and ANQGSEA.

This clone came up a few times. The chain uses TRBV4-1 and TRBJ1-5; 8 bases are a match to TRBD1. Germline V gene sequence: CDR1 MGHRA, CDR2 YSYEKL. This CDR3 comprises 14 residues. V lost 2 bases and J lost 4; bases outside the gene matches: 1. The chain's CDR3 is CASSQRQGNQPQHF. The CDR3 DNA reads as TGCGCCAGCAGCCAACGACAGGGGAATCAGCCCCAGCATTTT.

The chain has TRBV7-2 and TRBJ1-5; 10 nucleotides match TRBD1. Germline values: CDR1 SGHTA, CDR2 FQGNSA. The CDR3 contains 15 residues. Unmatched junction bases numbered 4, after V lost 6 bases and J lost 2 bases. CDR3 amino acids: CASRPGTGGNQPQHF. In DNA, the CDR3 is TGTGCCAGCAGACCCGGGACAGGGGGCAATCAGCCCCAGCATTTT.

This clone was counted a single time. The rearrangement uses TRBV6-1 and TRBJ1-1, with 10 bases matching TRBD1. The V and J ends lost 3 bases and 5 bases, in that order; junction bases with no gene match: 3. In germline, CDR1 is MNHNS, CDR2 SASEGT. The CDR3 covers 14 residues. This CDR3 is CASSEGQGSTEAFF. The CDR3 nucleotides are TGTGCCAGCAGTGAGGGACAGGGGAGTACTGAAGCTTTCTTT.

This chain joins TRBV19 and TRBJ1-5; 9 bases are shared with TRBD1. Losses at the gene ends were 6 bases for V and 5 bases for J; bases not matched to a gene: 8. The germline gives CDR1 LNHDA, CDR2 SQIVND (reference sequence). The CDR3 runs to 15 residues. The CDR3 bases are TGTGCCAGTAGGCTCGGGACAGGGTATTATCAGCCCCAGCATTTT. Amino acids: CASRLGTGYYQPQHF.

DNA for the CDR3: TGTGCCAGCAGCCCCGACCGGAGTTACGAGCAGTACTTC. Protein sequence: CASSPDRSYEQYF. The chain employs TRBV7-9 and TRBJ2-7; no clear D gene. CDR3 length equals 13 residues. V lost 5 bases and J lost 4, with 12 bases in between. From germline, CDR1 is SEHNR and CDR2 FQNEAQ (reference sequence). The variable domain in full, with the rest retrieved from reference TRBV7-9 and TRBJ2-7, is DTGVSQNPRHKITKRGQNVTFRCDPISEHNRLYWYRQTLGQGPEFLTYFQNEAQLEKSRLLSDRFSAERPKGSFSTLEIQRTEQGDSAMYLCASSPDRSYEQYFGPGTRLTVT.